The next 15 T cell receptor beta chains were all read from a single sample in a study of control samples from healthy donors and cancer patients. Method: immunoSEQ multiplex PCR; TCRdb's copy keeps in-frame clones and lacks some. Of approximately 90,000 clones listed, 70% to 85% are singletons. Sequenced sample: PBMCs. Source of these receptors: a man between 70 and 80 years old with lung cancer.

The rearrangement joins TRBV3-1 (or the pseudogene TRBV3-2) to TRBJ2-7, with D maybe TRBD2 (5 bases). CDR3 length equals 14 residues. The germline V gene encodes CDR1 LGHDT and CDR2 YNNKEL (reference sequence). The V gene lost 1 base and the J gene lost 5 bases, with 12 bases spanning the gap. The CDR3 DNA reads TGTGCCAGCAGCCAAGTTGCAGGAGGACACGAGCAGTACTTC. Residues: CASSQVAGGHEQYF.

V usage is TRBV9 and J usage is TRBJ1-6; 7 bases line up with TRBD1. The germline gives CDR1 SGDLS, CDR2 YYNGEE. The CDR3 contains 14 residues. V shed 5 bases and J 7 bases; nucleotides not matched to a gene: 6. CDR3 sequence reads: CASRPTGKNSPLHF. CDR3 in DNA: TGTGCCAGCAGACCGACAGGGAAAAATTCACCCCTCCACTTT.

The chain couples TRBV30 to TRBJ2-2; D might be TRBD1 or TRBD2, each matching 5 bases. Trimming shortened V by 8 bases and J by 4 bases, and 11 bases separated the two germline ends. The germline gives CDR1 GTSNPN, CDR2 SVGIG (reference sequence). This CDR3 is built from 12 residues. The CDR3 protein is CARPGATGELFF. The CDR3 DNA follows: TGTGCCCGGCCCGGGGCCACCGGGGAGCTGTTTTTT.

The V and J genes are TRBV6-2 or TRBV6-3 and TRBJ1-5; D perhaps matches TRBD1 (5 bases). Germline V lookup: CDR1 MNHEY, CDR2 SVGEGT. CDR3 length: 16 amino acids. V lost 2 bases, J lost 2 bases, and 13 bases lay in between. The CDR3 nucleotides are TGTGCCAGCAGTTACAAGGGTGGGGGGGGCAATCAGCCCCAGCATTTT. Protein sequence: CASSYKGGGGNQPQHF.

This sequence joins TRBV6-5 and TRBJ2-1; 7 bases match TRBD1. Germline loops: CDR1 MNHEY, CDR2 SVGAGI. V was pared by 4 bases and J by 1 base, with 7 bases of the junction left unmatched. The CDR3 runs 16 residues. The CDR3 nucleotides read TGTGCCAGCAGTTTCCAGGGGGTCCTTTCCTACAATGAGCAGTTCTTC. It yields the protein CASSFQGVLSYNEQFF.

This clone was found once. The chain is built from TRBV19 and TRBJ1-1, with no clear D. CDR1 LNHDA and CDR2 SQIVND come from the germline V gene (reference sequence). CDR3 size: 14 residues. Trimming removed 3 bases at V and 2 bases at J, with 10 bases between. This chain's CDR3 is CASSMIGLNTEAFF. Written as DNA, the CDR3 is TGTGCCAGTAGTATGATCGGGCTAAACACTGAAGCTTTCTTT.

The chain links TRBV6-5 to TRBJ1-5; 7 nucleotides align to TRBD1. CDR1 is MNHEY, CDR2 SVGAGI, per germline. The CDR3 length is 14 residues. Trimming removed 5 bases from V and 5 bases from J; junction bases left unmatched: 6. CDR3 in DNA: TGTGCCAGCAGTCTAGGGGGCGATTATCAGCCCCAGCATTTT. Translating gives CASSLGGDYQPQHF.

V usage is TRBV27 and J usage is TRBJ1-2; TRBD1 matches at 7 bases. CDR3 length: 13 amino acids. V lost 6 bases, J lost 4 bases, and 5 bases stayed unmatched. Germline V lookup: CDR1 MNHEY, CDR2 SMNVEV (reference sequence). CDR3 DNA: TGTGCCAGCAGGTCAGGGGGTGGCTATGGCTACACCTTC. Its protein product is CASRSGGGYGYTF.

CDR3 loop: CASTLSGGAGEGQFF. CDR3 nucleotide sequence: TGTGCCAGCACCCTTAGCGGGGGGGCGGGAGAAGGGCAGTTCTTC. This chain joins TRBV3-1 (or the pseudogene TRBV3-2) and TRBJ2-1, with 11 nucleotides matching TRBD2. The CDR3 runs 15 residues. CDR1 and CDR2 from the germline V gene are LGHDT and YNNKEL (reference sequence). J was trimmed by 12 bases and V by 7 bases; bases with no gene match: 14.

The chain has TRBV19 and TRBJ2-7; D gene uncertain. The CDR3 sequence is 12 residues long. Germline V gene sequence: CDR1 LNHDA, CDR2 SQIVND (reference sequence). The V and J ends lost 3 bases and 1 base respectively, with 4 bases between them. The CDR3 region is CASSMGSYEQYF. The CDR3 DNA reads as TGTGCCAGTAGTATGGGTTCCTACGAGCAGTACTTC.

The CDR3 here is CASSLGRGAVTDTQYF. The CDR3 DNA reads TGTGCCAGCAGCTTAGGTAGGGGGGCGGTCACAGATACGCAGTATTTT. The rearrangement links TRBV7-6 to TRBJ2-3; D tentatively reads TRBD1 or TRBD2 (6 bases each). The V end was cut by 1 base, the J end by 2 bases, with 13 bases between. The CDR3 length is 16 residues. The V gene's germline CDR1 is SGHVS and CDR2 FNYEAQ.

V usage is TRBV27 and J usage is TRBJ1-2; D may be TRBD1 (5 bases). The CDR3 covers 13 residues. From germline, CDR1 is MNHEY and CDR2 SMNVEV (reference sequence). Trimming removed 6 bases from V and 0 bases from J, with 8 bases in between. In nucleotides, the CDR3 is TGTGCCAGCAGGGGGGGAGCTAACTATGGCTACACCTTC. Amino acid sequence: CASRGGANYGYTF.

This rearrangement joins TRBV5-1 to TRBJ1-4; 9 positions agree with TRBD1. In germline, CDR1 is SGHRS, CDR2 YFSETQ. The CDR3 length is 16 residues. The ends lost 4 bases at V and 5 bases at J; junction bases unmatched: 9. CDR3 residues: CASSPIPGQGNEKLFF. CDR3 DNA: TGCGCCAGCAGCCCCATACCGGGACAGGGAAATGAAAAACTGTTTTTT.

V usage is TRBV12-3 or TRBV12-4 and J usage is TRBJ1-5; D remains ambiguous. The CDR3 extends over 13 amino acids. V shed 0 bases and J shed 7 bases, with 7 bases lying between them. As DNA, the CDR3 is TGTGCCAGCAGTTTAGCCCAAGGACAGCCCCAGCATTTT. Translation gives CASSLAQGQPQHF.

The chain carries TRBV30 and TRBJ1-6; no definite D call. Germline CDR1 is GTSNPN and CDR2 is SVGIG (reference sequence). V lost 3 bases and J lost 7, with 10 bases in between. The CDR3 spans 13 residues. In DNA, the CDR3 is TGTGCCTGGAGCCCAACCGGCAATTCACCCCTCCACTTT. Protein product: CAWSPTGNSPLHF.